This TCR beta chain comes out of a study of shared clonotypes between healthy human individuals. As for the study in general: For every donor, three CD4 naive, three CD4 memory, two CD8 naive and one CD8 memory plates were used.

CDR1 is MNHEY, CDR2 SVGAGI, per germline. The CDR3 contains 12 residues. The germline V and J ends were trimmed by 2 bases and 11 bases, with 12 bases remaining between them. Naive CD8 isolation took CD45RO-negative cells positively selected for CCR7 and excluded terminally differentiated effector memory CD45RA+ cells. Profiling relied on immunoSEQ multiplex PCR, and the TCRdb table lists in-frame clones only, not all of them. Of about 590,000 clones in the sample, over 95% were seen once. This chain uses TRBV6-5 with TRBJ1-1, with D unresolved. The sequence derives from a woman younger than 45 in good health. Sequenced sample: naive CD8+ T cells sorted from blood. CDR3 protein: CASSYDTLGAFF. As DNA, the CDR3 is TGTGCCAGCAGTTACGACACCCTTGGGGCTTTCTTT.